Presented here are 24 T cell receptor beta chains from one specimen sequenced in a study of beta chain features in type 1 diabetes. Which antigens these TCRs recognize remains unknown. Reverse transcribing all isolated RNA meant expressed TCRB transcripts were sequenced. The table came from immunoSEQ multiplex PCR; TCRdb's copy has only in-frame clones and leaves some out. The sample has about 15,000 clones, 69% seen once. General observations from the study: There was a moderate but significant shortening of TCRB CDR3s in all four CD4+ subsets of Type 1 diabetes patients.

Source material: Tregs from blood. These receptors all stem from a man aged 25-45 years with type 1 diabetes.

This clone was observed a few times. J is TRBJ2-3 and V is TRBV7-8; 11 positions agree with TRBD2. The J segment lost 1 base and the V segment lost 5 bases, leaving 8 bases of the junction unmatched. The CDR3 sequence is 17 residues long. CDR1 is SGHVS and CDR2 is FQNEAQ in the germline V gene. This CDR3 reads CASSPSSGGHRTDTQYF. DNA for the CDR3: TGTGCCAGCAGCCCGTCTAGCGGGGGGCATCGCACAGATACGCAGTATTTT.

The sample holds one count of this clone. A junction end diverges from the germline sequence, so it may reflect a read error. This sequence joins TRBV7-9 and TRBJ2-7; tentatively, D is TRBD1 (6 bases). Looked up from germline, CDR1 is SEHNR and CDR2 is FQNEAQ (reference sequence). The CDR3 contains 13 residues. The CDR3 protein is CTSSLNREYEQYF. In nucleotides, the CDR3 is TGTACCAGCAGCTTAAACAGGGAATACGAGCAGTACTTC. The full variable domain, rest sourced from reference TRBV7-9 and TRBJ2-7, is DTGVSQNPRHKITKRGQNVTFRCDPISEHNRLYWYRQTLGQGPEFLTYFQNEAQLEKSRLLSDRFSAERPKGSFSTLEIQRTEQGDSAMYLCTSSLNREYEQYFGPGTRLTVT.

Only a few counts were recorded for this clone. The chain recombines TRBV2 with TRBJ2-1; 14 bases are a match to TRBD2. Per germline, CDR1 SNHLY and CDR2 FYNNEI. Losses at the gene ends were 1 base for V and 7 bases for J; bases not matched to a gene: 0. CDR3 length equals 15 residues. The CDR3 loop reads CASSEGTSGGNEQFF. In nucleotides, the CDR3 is TGTGCCAGCAGTGAAGGGACTAGCGGGGGGAATGAGCAGTTCTTC.

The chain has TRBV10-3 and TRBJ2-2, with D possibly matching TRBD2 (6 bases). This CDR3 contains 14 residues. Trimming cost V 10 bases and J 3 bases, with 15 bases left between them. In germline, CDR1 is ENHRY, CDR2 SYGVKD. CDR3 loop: CATTPGEDTGELFF. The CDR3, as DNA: TGTGCCACCACACCGGGGGAGGACACCGGGGAGCTGTTTTTT.

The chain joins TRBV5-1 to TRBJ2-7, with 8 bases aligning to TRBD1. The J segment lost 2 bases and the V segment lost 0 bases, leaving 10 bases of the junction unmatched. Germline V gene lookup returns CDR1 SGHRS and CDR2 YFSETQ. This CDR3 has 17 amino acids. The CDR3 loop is CASSLGRGQGSPYEQYF. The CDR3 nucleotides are TGCGCCAGCAGCTTGGGCAGGGGGCAGGGAAGCCCCTACGAGCAGTACTTC.

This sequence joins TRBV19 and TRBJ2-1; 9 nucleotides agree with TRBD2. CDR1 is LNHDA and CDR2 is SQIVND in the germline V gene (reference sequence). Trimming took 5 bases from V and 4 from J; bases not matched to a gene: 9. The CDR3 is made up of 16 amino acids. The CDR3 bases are TGTGCCAGTAGTGAACAGGGCGGGGGGGTATACAATGAGCAGTTCTTC. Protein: CASSEQGGGVYNEQFF.

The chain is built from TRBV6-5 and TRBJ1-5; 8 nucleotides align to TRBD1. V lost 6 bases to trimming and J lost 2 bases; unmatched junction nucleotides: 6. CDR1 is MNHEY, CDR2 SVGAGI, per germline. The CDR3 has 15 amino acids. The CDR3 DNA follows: TGTGCCAGCAGACGCCAGGGGGCCGGCAATCAGCCCCAGCATTTT. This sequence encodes CASRRQGAGNQPQHF.

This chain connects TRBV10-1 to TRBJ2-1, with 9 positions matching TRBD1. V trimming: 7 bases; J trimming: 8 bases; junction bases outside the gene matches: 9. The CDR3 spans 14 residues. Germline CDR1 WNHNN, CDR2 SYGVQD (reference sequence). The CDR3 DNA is TGCGCCAGCACCTCGGGACAGGGCGGGGATGAGCAGTTCTTC. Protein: CASTSGQGGDEQFF.

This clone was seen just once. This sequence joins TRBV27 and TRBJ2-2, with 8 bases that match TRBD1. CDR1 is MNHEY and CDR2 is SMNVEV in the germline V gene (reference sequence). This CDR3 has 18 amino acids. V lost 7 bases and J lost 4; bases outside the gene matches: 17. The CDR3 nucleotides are TGTGCCAGCACCCGGCGAGACAGGGGTACGGGCGGCACCGGGGAGCTGTTTTTT. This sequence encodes CASTRRDRGTGGTGELFF.

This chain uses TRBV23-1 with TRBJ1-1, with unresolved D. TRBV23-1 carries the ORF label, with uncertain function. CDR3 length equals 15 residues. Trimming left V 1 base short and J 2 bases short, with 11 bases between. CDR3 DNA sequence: TGCGCCAGCAGTCAATTCAGGTTACCCAACACTGAAGCTTTCTTT. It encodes CASSQFRLPNTEAFF.

This CDR3 reads CATSWGPSSYNEQFF. CDR3 in DNA: TGTGCCACCAGCTGGGGGCCGAGCTCCTACAATGAGCAGTTCTTC. The V and J genes are TRBV15 and TRBJ2-1; perhaps TRBD1 as D (6 bases). Germline V gene data show CDR1 as LNHNV and CDR2 as YYDKDF (reference sequence). Trimming pared 5 bases from V and 0 bases from J, leaving 11 bases between. This CDR3 has 15 residues.

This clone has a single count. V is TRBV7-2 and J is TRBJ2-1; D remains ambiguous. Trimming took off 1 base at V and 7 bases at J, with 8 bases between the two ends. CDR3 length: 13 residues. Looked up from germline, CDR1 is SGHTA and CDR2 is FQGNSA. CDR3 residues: CASSLGAFNEQFF. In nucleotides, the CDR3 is TGTGCCAGCAGCTTAGGGGCTTTTAATGAGCAGTTCTTC.

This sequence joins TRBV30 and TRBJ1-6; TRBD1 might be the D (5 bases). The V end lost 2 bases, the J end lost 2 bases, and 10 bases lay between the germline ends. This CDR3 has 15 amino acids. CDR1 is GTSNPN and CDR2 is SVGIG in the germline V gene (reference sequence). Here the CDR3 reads CAWSRGGTYNSPLHF. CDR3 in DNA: TGTGCCTGGAGTAGGGGAGGGACCTATAATTCACCCCTCCACTTT.

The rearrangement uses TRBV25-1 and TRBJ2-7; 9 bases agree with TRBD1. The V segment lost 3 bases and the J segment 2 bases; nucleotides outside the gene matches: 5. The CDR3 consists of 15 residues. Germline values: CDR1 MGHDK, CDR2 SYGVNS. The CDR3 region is CASSDRRTGAYEQYF. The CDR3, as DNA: TGTGCCAGCAGTGACCGAAGGACAGGGGCCTACGAGCAGTACTTC.

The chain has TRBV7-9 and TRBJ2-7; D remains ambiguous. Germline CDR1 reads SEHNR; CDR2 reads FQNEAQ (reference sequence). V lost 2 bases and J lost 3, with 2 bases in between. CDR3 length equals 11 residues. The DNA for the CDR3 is TGTGCCAGCAGCTTACTCTACGAGCAGTACTTC. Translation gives CASSLLYEQYF.

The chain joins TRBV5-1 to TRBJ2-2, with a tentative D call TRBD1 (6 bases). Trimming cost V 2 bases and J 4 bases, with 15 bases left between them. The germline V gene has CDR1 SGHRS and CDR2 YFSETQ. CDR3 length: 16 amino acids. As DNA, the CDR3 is TGCGCCAGCAGCTTTCCCACAGGGCGGGCCACCGGGGAGCTGTTTTTT. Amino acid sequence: CASSFPTGRATGELFF.

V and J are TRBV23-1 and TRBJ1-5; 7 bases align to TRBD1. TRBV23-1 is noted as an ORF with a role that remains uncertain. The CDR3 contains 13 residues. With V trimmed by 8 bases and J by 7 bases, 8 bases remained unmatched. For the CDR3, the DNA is TGCGCCAGCCAGGAGAGGGGGCCGCAGCCCCAGCATTTT. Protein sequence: CASQERGPQPQHF.

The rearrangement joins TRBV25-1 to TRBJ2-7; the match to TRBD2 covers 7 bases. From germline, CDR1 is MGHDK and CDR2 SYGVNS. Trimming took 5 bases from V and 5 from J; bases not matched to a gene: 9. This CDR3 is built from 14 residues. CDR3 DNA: TGTGCCAGCAGTAGCAAGCGGGGCCCGGACGAGCAGTACTTC. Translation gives CASSSKRGPDEQYF.

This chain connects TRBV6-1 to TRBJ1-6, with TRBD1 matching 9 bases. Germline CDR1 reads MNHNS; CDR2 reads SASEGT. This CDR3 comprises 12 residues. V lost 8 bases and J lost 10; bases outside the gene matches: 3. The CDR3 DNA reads TGTGCCAGCGAGGGACAGGGCTCACCCCTCCACTTT. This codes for CASEGQGSPLHF.

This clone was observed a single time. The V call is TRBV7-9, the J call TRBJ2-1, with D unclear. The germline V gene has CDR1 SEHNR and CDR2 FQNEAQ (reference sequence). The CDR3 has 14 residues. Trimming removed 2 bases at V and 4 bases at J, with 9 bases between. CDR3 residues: CASSLLLAYNEQFF. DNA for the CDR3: TGTGCCAGCAGCTTATTGCTGGCTTACAATGAGCAGTTCTTC.

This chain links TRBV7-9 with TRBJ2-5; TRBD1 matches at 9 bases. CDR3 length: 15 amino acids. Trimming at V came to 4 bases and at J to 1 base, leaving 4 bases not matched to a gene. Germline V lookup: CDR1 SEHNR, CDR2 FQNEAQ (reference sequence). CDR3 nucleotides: TGTGCCAGCAGCTCAGGACAGGGGACCCAAGAGACCCAGTACTTC. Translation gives CASSSGQGTQETQYF. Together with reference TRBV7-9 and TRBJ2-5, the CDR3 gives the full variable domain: DTGVSQNPRHKITKRGQNVTFRCDPISEHNRLYWYRQTLGQGPEFLTYFQNEAQLEKSRLLSDRFSAERPKGSFSTLEIQRTEQGDSAMYLCASSSGQGTQETQYFGPGTRLLVL.

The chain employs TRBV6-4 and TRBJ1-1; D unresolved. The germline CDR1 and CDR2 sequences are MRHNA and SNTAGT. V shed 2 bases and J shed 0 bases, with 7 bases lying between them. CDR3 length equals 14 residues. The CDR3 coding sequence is TGTGCCAGCAGTGACGGCGGTTTGAACACTGAAGCTTTCTTT. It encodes CASSDGGLNTEAFF.

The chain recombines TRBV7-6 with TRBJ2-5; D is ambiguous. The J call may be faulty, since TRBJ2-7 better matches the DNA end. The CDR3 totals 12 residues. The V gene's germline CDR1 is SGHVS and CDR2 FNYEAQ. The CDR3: CASSQTSYEQYF. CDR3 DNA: TGTGCCAGCAGCCAAACCTCCTACGAGCAGTACTTC.

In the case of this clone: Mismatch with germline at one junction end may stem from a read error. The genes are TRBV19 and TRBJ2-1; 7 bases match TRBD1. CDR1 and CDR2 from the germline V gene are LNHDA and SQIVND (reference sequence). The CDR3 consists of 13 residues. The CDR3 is CASSTPNRQGLLF. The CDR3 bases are TGTGCCAGTAGTACCCCTAACAGACAGGGCTTACTCTTC.